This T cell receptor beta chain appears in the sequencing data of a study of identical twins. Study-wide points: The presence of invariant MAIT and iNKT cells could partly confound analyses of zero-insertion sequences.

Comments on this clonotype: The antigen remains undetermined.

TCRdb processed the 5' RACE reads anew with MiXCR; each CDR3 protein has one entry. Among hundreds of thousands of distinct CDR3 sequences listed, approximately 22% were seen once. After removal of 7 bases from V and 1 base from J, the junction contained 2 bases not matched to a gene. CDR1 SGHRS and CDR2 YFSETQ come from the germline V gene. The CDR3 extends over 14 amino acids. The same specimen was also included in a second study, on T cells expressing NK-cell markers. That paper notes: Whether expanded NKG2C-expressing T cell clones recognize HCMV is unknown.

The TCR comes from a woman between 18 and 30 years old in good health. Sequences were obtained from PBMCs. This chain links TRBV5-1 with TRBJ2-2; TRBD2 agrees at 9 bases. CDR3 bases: TGCGCCAGCTCTAGCGGGGAGAACACCGGGGAGCTGTTTTTT. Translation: CASSSGENTGELFF.